A selection of T cell receptor beta chains follows, all from one sample in a study of hypomethylating agent response in myelodysplastic syndrome. The repertoire was sequenced with immunoSEQ multiplex PCR; TCRdb's copy has only in-frame clones and lacks some. The sample consists of 3,500 to 4,500 clones, roughly 80% of them appearing once. The sample consisted of bone marrow, taken before or after starting hypomethylating agent treatment for myelodysplastic syndrome (not recorded which). The source is a human donor with myelodysplastic syndrome. The conserved cysteine and the conserved F or W are not part of the CDR3 here. The D gene is left open where the match is weak. The size entry is marked missing in some rows and otherwise reads once, few, many or a size class.

>few|TRBJ2-2|TRBV6-4|-
ASSAASGTKVGELF
>-|TRBJ1-1|TRBV28|-
ASSPDSRTEAF
>-|TRBJ1-1|TRBV4-1|-
ARRKGMNTEAF
>-|TRBJ2-7|TRBV28|TRBD1
ASSPTGGSYEQY
>-|TRBJ1-4|TRBV7-2|-
ASSLTRSTNEKLF
>once|TRBJ1-2|TRBV20-1|-
GLEKVPGYT
>-|TRBJ2-5|TRBV6-5|-
ASSYLSSEQETQY
>-|TRBJ1-3|TRBV30|TRBD1
AWEGGTGNTIY
>-|TRBJ1-2|TRBV6-1|-
ASKSQQGADYGYT
>-|TRBJ1-1|TRBV5-4|-
ASSPGQGINTEAF
>-|TRBJ2-6|TRBV6-4|-
ASSEDSSSGANVLT
>-|-|TRBV15|-
ATSRDEPSYEQY
>-|TRBJ2-7|TRBV6-6|-
ASTRDRSYEQY
>-|TRBJ2-4|TRBV19|-
ASSIVLAKNIQY
>-|TRBJ1-4|TRBV7-2|-
ASTEAARATNEKLF
>-|TRBJ2-2|TRBV28|-
ASSSSPGRRGRNGELF
>-|TRBJ1-6|TRBV7-9|-
ASSPRRDSGSPLH
>few|TRBJ2-7|TRBV18|-
ASSPPGLRTYEQY